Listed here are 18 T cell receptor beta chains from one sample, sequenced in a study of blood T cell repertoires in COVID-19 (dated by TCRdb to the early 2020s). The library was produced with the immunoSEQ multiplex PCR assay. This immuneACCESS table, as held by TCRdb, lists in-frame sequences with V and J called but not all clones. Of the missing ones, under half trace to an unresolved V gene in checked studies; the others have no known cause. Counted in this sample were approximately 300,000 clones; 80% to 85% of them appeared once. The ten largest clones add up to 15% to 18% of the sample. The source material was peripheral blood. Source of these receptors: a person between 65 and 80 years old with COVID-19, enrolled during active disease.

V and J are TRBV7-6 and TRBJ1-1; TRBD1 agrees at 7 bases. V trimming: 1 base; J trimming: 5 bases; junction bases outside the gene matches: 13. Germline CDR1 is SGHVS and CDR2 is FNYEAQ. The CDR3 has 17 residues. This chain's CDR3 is CASSLVRQGTSGTEAFF. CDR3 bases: TGTGCCAGCAGCTTAGTCCGACAGGGTACAAGTGGGACTGAAGCTTTCTTT.

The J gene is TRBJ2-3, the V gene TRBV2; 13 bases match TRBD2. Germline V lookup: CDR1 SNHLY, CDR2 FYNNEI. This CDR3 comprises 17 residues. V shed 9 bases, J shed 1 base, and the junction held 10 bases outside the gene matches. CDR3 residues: CARTGLAGASGTDTQYF. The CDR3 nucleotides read TGTGCCAGAACAGGACTAGCGGGAGCATCTGGCACAGATACGCAGTATTTT.

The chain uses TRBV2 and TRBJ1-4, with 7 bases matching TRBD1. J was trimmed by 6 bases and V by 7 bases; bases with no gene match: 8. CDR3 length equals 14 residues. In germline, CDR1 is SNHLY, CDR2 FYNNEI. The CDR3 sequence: CASTRRQGDEKLFF. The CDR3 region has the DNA TGTGCCAGCACCCGACGACAGGGCGATGAAAAACTGTTTTTT.

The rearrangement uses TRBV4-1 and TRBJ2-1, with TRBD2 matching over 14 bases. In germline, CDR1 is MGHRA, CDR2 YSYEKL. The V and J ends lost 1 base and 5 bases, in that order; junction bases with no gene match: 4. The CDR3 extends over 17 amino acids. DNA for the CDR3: TGCGCCAGCAGCCAAGGCCTGGGACTAGCGGGAGACAATGAGCAGTTCTTC. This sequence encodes CASSQGLGLAGDNEQFF.

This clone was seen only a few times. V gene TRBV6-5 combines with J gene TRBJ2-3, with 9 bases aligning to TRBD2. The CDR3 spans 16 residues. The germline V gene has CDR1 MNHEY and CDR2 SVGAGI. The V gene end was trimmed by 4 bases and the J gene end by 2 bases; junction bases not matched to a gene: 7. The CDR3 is CASSLSGGQTTDTQYF. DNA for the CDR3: TGTGCCAGCAGTTTGAGCGGGGGGCAAACCACAGATACGCAGTATTTT.

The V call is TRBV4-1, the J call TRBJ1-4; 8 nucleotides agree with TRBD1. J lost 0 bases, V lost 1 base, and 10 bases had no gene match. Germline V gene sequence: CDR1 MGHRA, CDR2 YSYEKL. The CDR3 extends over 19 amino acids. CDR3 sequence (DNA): TGCGCCAGCAGCCAAGCTGCCAGGGGGCCGTCCGCAACTAATGAAAAACTGTTTTTT. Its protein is CASSQAARGPSATNEKLFF.

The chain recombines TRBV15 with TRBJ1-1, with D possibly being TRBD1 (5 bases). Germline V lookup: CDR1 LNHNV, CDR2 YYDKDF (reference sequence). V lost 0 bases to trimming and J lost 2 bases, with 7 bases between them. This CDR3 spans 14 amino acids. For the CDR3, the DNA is TGTGCCACCAGCAGAGAACAGGCCAACACTGAAGCTTTCTTT. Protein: CATSREQANTEAFF.

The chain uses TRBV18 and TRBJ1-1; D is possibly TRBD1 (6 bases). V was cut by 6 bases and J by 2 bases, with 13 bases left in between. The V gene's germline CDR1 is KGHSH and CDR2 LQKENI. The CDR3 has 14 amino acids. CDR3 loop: CASSLQGFNTEAFF. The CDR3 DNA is TGTGCCAGCTCTCTACAGGGCTTTAACACTGAAGCTTTCTTT. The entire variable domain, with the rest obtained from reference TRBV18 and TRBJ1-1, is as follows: NAGVMQNPRHLVRRRGQEARLRCSPMKGHSHVYWYRQLPEEGLKFMVYLQKENIIDESGMPKERFSAEFPKEGPSILRIQQVVRGDSAAYFCASSLQGFNTEAFFGQGTRLTVV.

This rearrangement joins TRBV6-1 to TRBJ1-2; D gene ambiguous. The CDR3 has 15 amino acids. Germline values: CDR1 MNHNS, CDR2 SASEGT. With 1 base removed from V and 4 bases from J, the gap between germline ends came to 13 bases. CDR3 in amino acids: CASSEGGRSSYGYTF. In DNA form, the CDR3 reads TGTGCCAGCAGTGAAGGTGGCAGGTCGAGCTATGGCTACACCTTC.

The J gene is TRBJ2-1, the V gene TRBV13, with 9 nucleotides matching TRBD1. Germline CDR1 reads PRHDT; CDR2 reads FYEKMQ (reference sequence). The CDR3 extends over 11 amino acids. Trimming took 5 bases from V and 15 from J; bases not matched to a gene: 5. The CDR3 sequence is CASSAQGAPFF. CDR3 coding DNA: TGTGCCAGCAGCGCACAGGGGGCTCCGTTCTTC.

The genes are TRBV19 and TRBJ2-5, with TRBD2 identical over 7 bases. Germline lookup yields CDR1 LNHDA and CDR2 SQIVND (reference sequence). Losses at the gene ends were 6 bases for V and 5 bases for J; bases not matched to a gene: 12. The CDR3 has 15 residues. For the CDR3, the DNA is TGTGCCAGTAGCCAAGGGAGCGGGGAATCGGAGACCCAGTACTTC. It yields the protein CASSQGSGESETQYF.

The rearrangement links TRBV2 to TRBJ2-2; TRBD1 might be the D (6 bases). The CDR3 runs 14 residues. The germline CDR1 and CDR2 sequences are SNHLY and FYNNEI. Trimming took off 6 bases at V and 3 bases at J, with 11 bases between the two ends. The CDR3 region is CASRAGTYTGELFF. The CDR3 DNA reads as TGTGCCAGCAGGGCCGGGACATACACCGGGGAGCTGTTTTTT.

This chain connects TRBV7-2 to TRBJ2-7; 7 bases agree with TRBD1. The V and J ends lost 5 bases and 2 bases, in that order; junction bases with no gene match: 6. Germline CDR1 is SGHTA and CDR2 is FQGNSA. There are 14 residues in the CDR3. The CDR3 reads CASSPRQGAYEQYF. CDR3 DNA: TGTGCCAGCAGCCCCCGGCAGGGGGCCTACGAGCAGTACTTC.

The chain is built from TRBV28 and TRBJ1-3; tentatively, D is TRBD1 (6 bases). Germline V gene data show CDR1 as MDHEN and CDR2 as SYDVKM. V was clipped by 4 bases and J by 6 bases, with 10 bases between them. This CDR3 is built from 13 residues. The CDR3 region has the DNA TGTGCCAGCAGTTCAGGGGAGCCAAACACCATATATTTT. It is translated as CASSSGEPNTIYF.

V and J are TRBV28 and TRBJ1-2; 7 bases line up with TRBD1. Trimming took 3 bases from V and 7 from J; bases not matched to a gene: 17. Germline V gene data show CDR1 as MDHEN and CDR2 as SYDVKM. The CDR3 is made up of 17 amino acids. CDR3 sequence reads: CASSLVALTGSNPGYTF. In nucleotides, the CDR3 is TGTGCCAGCAGTTTGGTTGCCCTGACAGGGTCGAATCCTGGCTACACCTTC.

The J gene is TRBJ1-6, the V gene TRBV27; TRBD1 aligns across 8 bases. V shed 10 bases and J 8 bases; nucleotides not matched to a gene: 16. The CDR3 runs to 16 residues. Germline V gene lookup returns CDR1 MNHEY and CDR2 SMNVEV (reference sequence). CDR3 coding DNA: TGTGCCACCTCACAGACACGACAGGGGTATTATTCACCCCTCCACTTT. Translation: CATSQTRQGYYSPLHF.

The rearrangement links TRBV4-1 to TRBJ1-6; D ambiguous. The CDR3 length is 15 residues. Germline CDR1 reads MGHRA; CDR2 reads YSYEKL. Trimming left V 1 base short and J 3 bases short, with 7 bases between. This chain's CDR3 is CASSQGVNYNSPLHF. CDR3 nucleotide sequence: TGCGCCAGCAGCCAAGGAGTAAACTATAATTCACCCCTCCACTTT.

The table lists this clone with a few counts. Here the CDR3 reads CASSINGFSDSPLHF. The CDR3 DNA reads TGTGCCAGTAGTATAAACGGGTTTTCTGATTCACCCCTCCACTTT. This rearrangement joins TRBV19 to TRBJ1-6; D not certain. CDR3 length: 15 residues. Germline values: CDR1 LNHDA, CDR2 SQIVND (reference sequence). V lost 2 bases, J lost 8 bases, and 13 bases lay in between. Filled out from reference TRBV19 and TRBJ1-6, the complete variable domain reads DGGITQSPKYLFRKEGQNVTLSCEQNLNHDAMYWYRQDPGQGLRLIYYSQIVNDFQKGDIAEGYSVSREKKESFPLTVTSAQKNPTAFYLCASSINGFSDSPLHFGNGTRLTVT.